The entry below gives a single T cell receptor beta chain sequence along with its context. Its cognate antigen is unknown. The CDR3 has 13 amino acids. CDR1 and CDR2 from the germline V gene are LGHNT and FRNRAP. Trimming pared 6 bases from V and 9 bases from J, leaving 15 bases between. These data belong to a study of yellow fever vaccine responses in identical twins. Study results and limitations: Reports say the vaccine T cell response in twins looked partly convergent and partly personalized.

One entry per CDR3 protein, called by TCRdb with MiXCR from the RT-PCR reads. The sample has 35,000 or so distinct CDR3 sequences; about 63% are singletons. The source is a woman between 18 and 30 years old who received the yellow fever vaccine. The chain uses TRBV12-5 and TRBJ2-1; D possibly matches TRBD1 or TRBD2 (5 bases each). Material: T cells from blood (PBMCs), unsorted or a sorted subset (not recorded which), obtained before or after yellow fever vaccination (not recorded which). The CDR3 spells CASGLDPGTEQFF. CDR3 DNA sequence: TGTGCTAGTGGCTTAGACCCAGGGACTGAGCAGTTCTTC. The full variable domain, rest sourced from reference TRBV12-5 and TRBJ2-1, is DARVTQTPRHKVTEMGQEVTMRCQPILGHNTVFWYRQTMMQGLELLAYFRNRAPLDDSGMPKDRFSAEMPDATLATLKIQPSEPRDSAVYFCASGLDPGTEQFFGPGTRLTVL.